The 22 T cell receptor beta chains below were found in one sample sequenced in a study of tissue T cells after allogeneic stem cell transplantation. Stated time point: mouse harvest day 7 after allogeneic transplant. Tail vein injection delivered 10^7 T-cell-depleted bone marrow cells and 10^6 splenic CD5+ T cells. The method was immunoSEQ multiplex PCR; TCRdb's version includes in-frame clones alone and lacks a portion of them. The data show around 6,000 clones, with roughly half seen just once and around 3.2% held by the top ten. The sequencing input was skin. The receptors were sampled from a female BALB/c mouse given C57BL/6 T cells with graft-versus-host disease after an allogeneic hematopoietic cell transplant.

Concerning this clone: The germline and genes are mouse ones. The read finishes 1 residue shy of the CDR3 end, and the germline J gene is used to complete it. The rearrangement links TRBV26 to TRBJ1-4; D is unclear. The CDR3 covers 14 residues. Trimming took off 6 bases at V and 2 bases at J, with 10 bases between the two ends. Germline assignment: CDR1 KGHPV and CDR2 FQNQEV (reference sequence). The CDR3 DNA, read in part, is TGTGCCAGCAGCGGAGGACCCTCCAACGAAAGATTATTT. This translates into CASSGGPSNERLF. In full, the CDR3 reads CASSGGPSNERLFF.

Note on this clone: Each gene name is a mouse one. The DNA ends 1 residue before the CDR3 does, and the rest of the CDR3 is filled in from the germline J gene. The rearrangement links TRBV5 to TRBJ2-3, with 11 positions matching TRBD2. This CDR3 is built from 16 residues. The germline gives CDR1 LGHNA, CDR2 YNLKQL (reference sequence). The V segment lost 3 bases and the J segment 0 bases; nucleotides outside the gene matches: 2. The DNA read from the CDR3 is TGTGCCAGCAGCCAGGACTGGGGGGTTAGTGCAGAAACGCTGTAT. Its protein product is CASSQDWGVSAETLY. The whole CDR3 sequence is CASSQDWGVSAETLYF.

As regards this clone: Mouse gene names and germline throughout. The CDR3 end falls 1 residue outside the read, so it is completed with the germline J gene. V is TRBV13-3 and J is TRBJ2-3; 8 bases are shared with TRBD2. This CDR3 has 15 residues. The ends lost 1 base at V and 1 base at J; junction bases unmatched: 2. Germline CDR1 and CDR2: NNHDY and SYVADS. The CDR3 bases that were read are TGTGCCAGCAGTGATCGGGGGGGCGGTGCAGAAACGCTGTAT. This codes for CASSDRGGGAETLY. The entire CDR3 reads CASSDRGGGAETLYF.

Turning to this clone: The gene symbols are mouse symbols. Sequencing ends 1 residue short of the CDR3 end; the germline J gene provides the rest. The rearrangement links TRBV12-2 to TRBJ1-4; a weak D match, TRBD1 (5 bases). In germline, CDR1 is SGHLS, CDR2 HYDKME. This CDR3 has 14 residues. Trimming took 0 bases from V and 1 from J, leaving 5 bases between them. CDR3 protein: CASSLGGSNERLFF. CDR3 DNA, as far as it was read: TGTGCCAGCTCTCTCGGGGGTTCCAACGAAAGATTATTT.

Turning to this clone: All gene names here are mouse names. The CDR3 end falls 1 residue outside the read, so it is completed with the germline J gene. This chain connects TRBV5 to TRBJ2-7; 12 nucleotides line up with TRBD2. CDR1 and CDR2 from the germline V gene are LGHNA and YNLKQL (reference sequence). V was pared by 1 base and J by 4 bases, with 2 bases of the junction left unmatched. CDR3 length: 15 residues. CDR3 DNA, as far as it was read: TGTGCCAGCAGCCAAGGGGGACTGGGGGGATATGAACAGTAC. This gives the protein CASSQGGLGGYEQY. The whole CDR3 protein reads CASSQGGLGGYEQYF.

As for this clone: Genes and germline come from the mouse. The read gets to within 1 residue of the CDR3 end, and the germline J gene fills in the rest. This sequence joins TRBV16 and TRBJ2-4; D is ambiguous. CDR3 length: 15 amino acids. V was cut by 0 bases and J by 0 bases, with 7 bases left in between. Germline lookup yields CDR1 SGHSA and CDR2 FRNQAP. CDR3 residues: CASSLEGESQNTLYF. The sequenced CDR3 bases are TGTGCAAGCAGCTTAGAGGGTGAGAGTCAAAACACCTTGTAC.

This clone is categorized as large (0.1 to 1%). Each gene name is a mouse one. The read is 1 residue too short to cover the CDR3 end, so that end is filled in from the germline J gene. The rearrangement joins TRBV19 to TRBJ2-7; perhaps TRBD1 as D (5 bases). The CDR3 consists of 12 residues. Trimming removed 1 base from V and 4 bases from J, with 6 bases in between. CDR1 and CDR2 (germline): FNHDT, SITEND (reference sequence). The sequenced part of the CDR3 DNA is TGTGCCAGCAGTATATCAGGGTATGAACAGTAC. It translates to CASSISGYEQY. The whole CDR3 sequence is CASSISGYEQYF.

Note on this clone: The gene names here belong to mouse. Coverage ceases 1 residue before the CDR3 finishes, and the germline J gene fills in the end. The chain recombines TRBV16 with TRBJ2-7; 11 bases match TRBD1. The CDR3 is 15 amino acids. J gave up 3 bases and V 4 bases, and 5 bases lay outside the gene matches. Germline CDR1 reads SGHSA; CDR2 reads FRNQAP. The covered CDR3 bases are TGTGCAAGCAGCTCCCGGGACAGGGGGGTCTATGAACAGTAC. Amino acids: CASSSRDRGVYEQY. The whole CDR3 protein reads CASSSRDRGVYEQYF. The full variable domain, its missing parts supplied by reference TRBV16 and TRBJ2-7, is NAGVIQTPRHKVTGKGQEATLWCEPISGHSAVFWYRQTIVQGLEFLTYFRNQAPIDDSGMPKERFSAQMPNQSHSTLKIQSTQPQDSAVYLCASSSRDRGVYEQYFGPGTRLTVL.

On this clone itself: Genes here carry mouse names. The CDR3 end lies 1 residue beyond the end of the read and is filled in from the germline J gene. The V call is TRBV4, the J call TRBJ2-4; either TRBD1 or TRBD2 may fit D (6 bases each). Germline lookup yields CDR1 LGHDT and CDR2 YNNKQL (reference sequence). V lost 4 bases and J 1 base, leaving 9 bases between the germline ends. The CDR3 totals 14 residues. The CDR3 spells CASSLRGGQNTLYF. The part of the CDR3 DNA that was read is TGTGCCAGCAGCTTGAGGGGGGGTCAAAACACCTTGTAC.

This clone has just a few counts. Germline and genes: mouse. The read comes to an end 1 residue before the CDR3 does, leaving the germline J gene to fill in the end. This chain joins TRBV26 and TRBJ1-3; possible D gene TRBD1, 5 bases. V lost 2 bases, J lost 10 bases, and 9 bases lay in between. Germline V gene data show CDR1 as KGHPV and CDR2 as FQNQEV (reference sequence). The CDR3 has 12 amino acids. The sequenced part of the CDR3 DNA is TGTGCCAGCAGTCTGGAGGGGAGGACGCTCTAT. Residues: CASSLEGRTLY. In full, the CDR3 reads CASSLEGRTLYF.

This clone is a singleton in its sample. Gene names follow the mouse nomenclature. The read is 1 residue too short to cover the CDR3 end, so that end is filled in from the germline J gene. The chain is built from TRBV3 and TRBJ2-7, with TRBD2 identical over 10 bases. The CDR3 consists of 14 residues. CDR1 and CDR2 from the germline V gene are SNHLY and FYNGKV (reference sequence). J was trimmed by 7 bases and V by 5 bases; bases with no gene match: 8. The part of the CDR3 DNA that was read is TGTGCCAGCAGCCACGACTGGGGGGCGGGGGAACAGTAC. It specifies CASSHDWGAGEQY. The full-length CDR3 reads as CASSHDWGAGEQYF.

A note on this clone: Mouse germline and gene names are used. The read stops 1 residue short of the end of the CDR3; the missing end is completed from the germline J gene. The chain recombines TRBV3 with TRBJ2-3; D is perhaps TRBD1 (6 bases). There are 14 residues in the CDR3. Germline CDR1 is SNHLY and CDR2 is FYNGKV (reference sequence). V dropped 3 bases and J dropped 0 bases, with 7 bases sitting between them. The CDR3 loop reads CASSFGQSAETLYF. CDR3 bases read: TGTGCCAGCAGCTTCGGACAGAGTGCAGAAACGCTGTAT.

There are a few counts of this clone. These gene names are mouse names. The observed sequence ends 1 residue before the CDR3 terminus, with the missing tail filled in from the germline J gene. The chain uses TRBV26 and TRBJ1-2; TRBD1 might be the D (6 bases). The V end was cut by 7 bases, the J end by 0 bases, with 12 bases between. CDR3 length: 14 amino acids. Germline V gives CDR1 KGHPV, CDR2 FQNQEV (reference sequence). Partial CDR3 DNA: TGTGCCAGCATCCCGGGACACACAAACTCCGACTACACC. Its protein product is CASIPGHTNSDYT. The CDR3 as a whole reads CASIPGHTNSDYTF. The entire variable domain, with the rest obtained from reference TRBV26 and TRBJ1-2, is as follows: NSKVIQTPRYLVKGQGQKAKMRCIPEKGHPVVFWYQQNKNNEFKFLINFQNQEVLQQIDMTEKRFSAECPSNSPCSLEIQSSEAGDSALYLCASIPGHTNSDYTFGSGTRLLVI.

Note on this clone: Gene labels here are mouse ones. The DNA ends 1 residue before the CDR3 does, and the rest of the CDR3 is filled in from the germline J gene. The chain employs TRBV26 and TRBJ1-1; 7 bases align to TRBD1. J gave up 4 bases and V 4 bases, and 9 bases lay outside the gene matches. Germline loops: CDR1 KGHPV, CDR2 FQNQEV (reference sequence). The CDR3 has 15 residues. CDR3 DNA, as far as it was read: TGTGCCAGCAGTCCTCAGGGGGGGCAAGGCACAGAAGTCTTC. Translated, it gives CASSPQGGQGTEVF. The entire CDR3 protein reads CASSPQGGQGTEVFF.

The sample holds a few counts of this clone. Mouse gene names and germline throughout. Read data end 1 residue before the CDR3 end; the end is taken from the germline J gene. This sequence joins TRBV5 and TRBJ1-2; 7 nucleotides match TRBD1. J was trimmed by 0 bases and V by 2 bases; bases with no gene match: 3. Germline CDR1 LGHNA, CDR2 YNLKQL (reference sequence). The length of the CDR3 is 15 residues. The sequenced part of the CDR3 DNA is TGTGCCAGCAGCCAACCGACAGGGTCAAACTCCGACTACACC. It encodes CASSQPTGSNSDYT. The complete CDR3 protein is CASSQPTGSNSDYTF.

This clone was seen only a few times. Gene labels here are mouse ones. The CDR3 loop reads CASSSHWGGDEQYF. The covered CDR3 bases are TGTGCCAGCAGCTCCCACTGGGGGGGCGATGAACAGTAC. The V call is TRBV3, the J call TRBJ2-7; TRBD2 matches at 11 bases. The CDR3 end falls 1 residue outside the read, so it is completed with the germline J gene. The CDR3 extends over 14 amino acids. CDR1 and CDR2 (germline): SNHLY, FYNGKV (reference sequence). The junction had 4 bases not matched to a gene; V was cut back by 4 bases and J by 5 bases.

This clone turned up a few times. The gene names given are mouse names. The sequence runs out 1 residue before the end of the CDR3; the remainder is reconstructed from the germline J gene. The chain joins TRBV13-3 to TRBJ2-4, with a tentative D call TRBD2 (6 bases). Between the trimmed V and J ends, which lost 5 bases and 0 bases, there was a span of 13 bases. The CDR3 has 15 residues. Germline V lookup: CDR1 NNHDY, CDR2 SYVADS. CDR3 amino acids: CASSPTGGSQNTLYF. Incomplete CDR3 DNA: TGTGCCAGCAGCCCGACTGGAGGGAGTCAAAACACCTTGTAC.

As to this clone: The listed genes are named as in mouse. Sequencing ends 1 residue short of the CDR3 end; the germline J gene provides the rest. V is TRBV26 and J is TRBJ1-1; TRBD1 agrees at 9 bases. The CDR3 runs to 15 residues. The junction had 4 bases not matched to a gene; V was cut back by 4 bases and J by 1 base. Looked up from germline, CDR1 is KGHPV and CDR2 is FQNQEV (reference sequence). The CDR3 bases that were read are TGTGCCAGCAGTCGGGGGACAGGGAGGAACACAGAAGTCTTC. Its protein product is CASSRGTGRNTEVF. The entire CDR3 protein is CASSRGTGRNTEVFF.

Concerning this clone itself: Gene names are mouse gene names. The read halts 1 residue ahead of the CDR3 end, with the missing end drawn from the germline J gene. V and J are TRBV3 and TRBJ1-4; 7 bases fit TRBD1. Germline V lookup: CDR1 SNHLY, CDR2 FYNGKV (reference sequence). The CDR3 runs to 15 residues. J lost 3 bases, V lost 2 bases, and 3 bases had no gene match. CDR3 bases read: TGTGCCAGCAGCTTAAGGGGGCAGACCAACGAAAGATTATTT. This gives the protein CASSLRGQTNERLF. The full CDR3 is CASSLRGQTNERLFF.

In regard to this clone: Mouse gene names and germline throughout. With the read ending 1 residue before the CDR3 end, the germline J gene is used to fill in that end. The rearrangement joins TRBV12-2 to TRBJ2-1; 12 bases line up with TRBD2. In germline, CDR1 is SGHLS, CDR2 HYDKME. V was pared by 3 bases and J by 7 bases, with 3 bases of the junction left unmatched. The CDR3 is 14 amino acids. CDR3 protein: CASSSGTGGAEQFF. CDR3 DNA (partial): TGTGCCAGCTCTTCCGGGACTGGGGGGGCTGAGCAGTTC. The variable domain in full, completed from reference TRBV12-2 and TRBJ2-1, reads NSGVVQSPRYIIKGKGERSILKCIPISGHLSVAWYQQTQGQELKFFIQHYDKMERDKGNLPSRFSVQQFDDYHSEMNMSALELEDSAVYFCASSSGTGGAEQFFGPGTRLTVL.

Comments on this clone: Genes and germline come from the mouse. The read is 1 residue too short to cover the CDR3 end, so that end is filled in from the germline J gene. The chain recombines TRBV23 with TRBJ1-4; the table's TRBD1 call for D was not verified on the DNA. Germline V lookup: CDR1 KGHTA, CDR2 FQNQQP. This CDR3 comprises 14 residues. The CDR3 here is CSSSQQGSNERLFF. The CDR3 DNA, read in part, is TGCTCCAGCAGTCAACAGGGGTCCAACGAAAGATTATTT.

Comments on this clone: Mouse germline and gene names are used. Read data end 1 residue before the CDR3 end; the end is taken from the germline J gene. The chain carries TRBV15 and TRBJ2-4, with 13 bases that match TRBD2. The V and J ends lost 5 bases and 1 base, in that order; junction bases with no gene match: 6. Germline CDR1 and CDR2: SGHND and FRSKSL. The CDR3 sequence is 17 residues long. The CDR3 DNA, read in part, is TGTGCCAGCAGTCCCCGGACTGGGGGGGCCGGTCAAAACACCTTGTAC. This sequence encodes CASSPRTGGAGQNTLY. The CDR3, in full, reads CASSPRTGGAGQNTLYF.